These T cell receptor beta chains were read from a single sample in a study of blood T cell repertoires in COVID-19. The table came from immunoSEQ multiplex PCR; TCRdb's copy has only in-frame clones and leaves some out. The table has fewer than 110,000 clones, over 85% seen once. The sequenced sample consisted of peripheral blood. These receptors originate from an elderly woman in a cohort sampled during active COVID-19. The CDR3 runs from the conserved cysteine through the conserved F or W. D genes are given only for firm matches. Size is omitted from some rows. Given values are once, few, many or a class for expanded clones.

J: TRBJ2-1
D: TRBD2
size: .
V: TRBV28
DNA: TGTGCCAGCAGTTTATGGGATGGGGCTAGCGGGAAGAATGAGCAGTTCTTC
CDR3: CASSLWDGASGKNEQFF

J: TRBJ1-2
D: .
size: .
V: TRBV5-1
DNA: TGCGCCAGCAGCTCCGCACAGCCGATCATCTATGGCTACACCTTC
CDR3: CASSSAQPIIYGYTF

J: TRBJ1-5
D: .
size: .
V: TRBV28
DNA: TGTGCCAGCAGTTTATCCCCAGGTATGAGCAATCAGCCCCAGCATTTT
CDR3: CASSLSPGMSNQPQHF

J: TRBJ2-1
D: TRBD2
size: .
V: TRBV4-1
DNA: TGCGCCAGCAGCAACCAGCGGGGGGCCTACAATGAGCAGTTCTTC
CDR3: CASSNQRGAYNEQFF

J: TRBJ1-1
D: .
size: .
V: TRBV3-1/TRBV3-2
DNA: TGTGCCAGCAGCGAGACAGTGAACACTGAAGCTTTCTTT
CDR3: CASSETVNTEAFF

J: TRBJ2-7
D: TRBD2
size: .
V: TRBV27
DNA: TGTGCCAGCAGGTTCGTTGCGGGAGTCTCGGCCGAGCAGTACTTC
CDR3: CASRFVAGVSAEQYF

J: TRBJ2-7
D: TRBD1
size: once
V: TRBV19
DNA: TGTGCCAGTAAGGGACAGGGGCTTACCGAGCAGTACTTC
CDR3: CASKGQGLTEQYF

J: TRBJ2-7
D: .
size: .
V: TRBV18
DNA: TGTGCCAGCTCACCGTTGGGAGTTCCCTACGAGCAGTACTTC
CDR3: CASSPLGVPYEQYF

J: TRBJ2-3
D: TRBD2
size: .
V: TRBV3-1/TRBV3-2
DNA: TGTGCCAGCAGCCAAGATTGGCGGCTAGCGGGAGGCTCAGATACGCAGTATTTT
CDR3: CASSQDWRLAGGSDTQYF

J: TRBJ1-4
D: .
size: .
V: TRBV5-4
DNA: TGTGCCAGCAGCTTGGGGACTATAGGTGAAAAACTGTTTTTT
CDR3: CASSLGTIGEKLFF

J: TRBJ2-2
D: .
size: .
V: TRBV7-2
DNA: TGTGCCAGCAGCCTACTGTCGGGTCTAGAGTACACCGGGGAGCTGTTTTTT
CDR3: CASSLLSGLEYTGELFF

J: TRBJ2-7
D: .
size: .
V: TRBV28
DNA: TGTGCCACAACAAGGGGCGCCTCCTACGAGCAGTACTTC
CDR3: CATTRGASYEQYF

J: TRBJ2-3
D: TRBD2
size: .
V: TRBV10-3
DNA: TGTGCCATCAGTTTAGCGGGAGATGTAGATACGCAGTATTTT
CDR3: CAISLAGDVDTQYF

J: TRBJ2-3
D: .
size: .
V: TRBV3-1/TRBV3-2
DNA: TGTGCCAGCAGCAACCCCGTCGGGGGAGGAGGTGCAGATACGCAGTATTTT
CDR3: CASSNPVGGGGADTQYF

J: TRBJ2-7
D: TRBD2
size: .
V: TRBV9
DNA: TGTGCCAGCAGCGTAGCGGGAGGGCCACTCGGCTACGAGCAGTACTTC
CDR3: CASSVAGGPLGYEQYF

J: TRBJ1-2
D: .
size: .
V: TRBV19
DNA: TGTGCCAGTACGGAAAGACCAGGGACACTTTATGGCTACACCTTC
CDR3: CASTERPGTLYGYTF

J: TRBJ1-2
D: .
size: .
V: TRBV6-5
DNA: TGTGCCAGTCGAGGTGCGGGCTATGGCTACACCTTC
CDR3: CASRGAGYGYTF

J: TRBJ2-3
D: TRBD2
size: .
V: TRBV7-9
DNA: TGTGCCAGCAGCCCTAGCGGTTTGGGGACAGATACGCAGTATTTT
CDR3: CASSPSGLGTDTQYF

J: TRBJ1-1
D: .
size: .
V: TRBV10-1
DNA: TGCGCCAGCAGTGGGGGGCCACACACTGAAGCTTTCTTT
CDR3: CASSGGPHTEAFF

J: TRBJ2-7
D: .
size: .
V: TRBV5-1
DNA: TGCGCCAGCAGCCCCCCGACGGCAGGCTACGAGCAGTACTTC
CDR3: CASSPPTAGYEQYF

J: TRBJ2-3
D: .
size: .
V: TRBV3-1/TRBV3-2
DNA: TGTGCCAGCAGCCGGGGACTCACCACAGATACGCAGTATTTT
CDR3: CASSRGLTTDTQYF

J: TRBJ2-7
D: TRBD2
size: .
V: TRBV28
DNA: TGTGCCAGCGGACCAAGCGGGGGATACGAGCAGTACTTC
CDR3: CASGPSGGYEQYF

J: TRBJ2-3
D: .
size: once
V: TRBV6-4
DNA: TGTGCCAGCAGTCCAGGGTCTCACACAGATACGCAGTATTTT
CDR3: CASSPGSHTDTQYF

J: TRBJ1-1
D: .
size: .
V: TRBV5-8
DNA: TGTGCCAGCAGAGTGGAGCAGGGACTGGTCACTGAAGCTTTCTTT
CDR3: CASRVEQGLVTEAFF

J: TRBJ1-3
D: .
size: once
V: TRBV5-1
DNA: TGCGCCAGCAGCTTGGACAGGGTGCGAGGAAACACCATATATTTT
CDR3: CASSLDRVRGNTIYF

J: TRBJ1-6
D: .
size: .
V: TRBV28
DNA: TGTGCCAGCTACTCGAAGAGATCCTATAATTCACCCCTCCACTTT
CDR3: CASYSKRSYNSPLHF

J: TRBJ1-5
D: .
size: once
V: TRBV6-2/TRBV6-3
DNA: TGTGCCAGCAGTTACTCACCCGAGGGGCCCCAGCATTTT
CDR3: CASSYSPEGPQHF

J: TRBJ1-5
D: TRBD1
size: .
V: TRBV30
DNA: TGTGCCTGGAGTGAGGTGACAGGGGGCTTTCAGCCCCAGCATTTT
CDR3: CAWSEVTGGFQPQHF

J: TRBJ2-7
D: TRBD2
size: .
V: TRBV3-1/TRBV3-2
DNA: TGTGCCAGCAGCCAAGAGAGTCTAGCGGGTGCTTTAGGGCAGTACTTC
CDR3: CASSQESLAGALGQYF

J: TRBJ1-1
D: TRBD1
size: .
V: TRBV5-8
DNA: TGTGCCAGCAGCCGACGCGGACAGGGGAGTACTGAAGCTTTCTTT
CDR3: CASSRRGQGSTEAFF

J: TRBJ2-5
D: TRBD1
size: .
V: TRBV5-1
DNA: TGCGCCAGCAGCGGAAGGACAGGAGGATCGTTTTCTGGGGAGACCCAGTACTTC
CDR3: CASSGRTGGSFSGETQYF

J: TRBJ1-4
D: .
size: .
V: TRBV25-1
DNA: TGTGCCAGCAGCGAAACCATACAGAGCCTGAATGAAAAACTGTTTTTT
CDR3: CASSETIQSLNEKLFF

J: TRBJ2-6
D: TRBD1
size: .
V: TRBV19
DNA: TGTGCCAGTAGTAGCGGACAGGGGTCTGGGGCCAACGTCCTGACTTTC
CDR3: CASSSGQGSGANVLTF

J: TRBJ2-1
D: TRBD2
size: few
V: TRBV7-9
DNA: TGTGCCAGCAGCACCGGGACTAGCATGGGCGACAATGAGCAGTTCTTC
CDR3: CASSTGTSMGDNEQFF

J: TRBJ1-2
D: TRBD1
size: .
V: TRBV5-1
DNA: TGCGCCAGCAGCTCCCCGGACAGGGGGCTCGAGAAGAACCCCTCGTACTATGGCTACACCTTC
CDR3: CASSSPDRGLEKNPSYYGYTF

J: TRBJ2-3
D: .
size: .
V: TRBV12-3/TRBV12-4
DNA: TGTGCCAGCAGGAGGACAGCAGATACGCAGTATTTT
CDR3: CASRRTADTQYF

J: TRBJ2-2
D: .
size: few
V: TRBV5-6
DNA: TGTGCCAGCAGCTTGGAGACTATCACCGGGGAGCTGTTTTTT
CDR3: CASSLETITGELFF

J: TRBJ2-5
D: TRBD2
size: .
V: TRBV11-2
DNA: TGTGCCAGCAGCTTGACTAGCGGGAGTGGTGAGACCCAGTACTTC
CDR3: CASSLTSGSGETQYF

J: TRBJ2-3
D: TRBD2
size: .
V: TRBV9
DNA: TGTGCCAGCAGCTCGCCTAGCGGGGGTGGGACAGATACGCAGTATTTT
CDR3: CASSSPSGGGTDTQYF

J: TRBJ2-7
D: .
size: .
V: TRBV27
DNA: TGTGCCAGCCGGCGGGAACGGGGGGCCACCTACGAGCAGTACTTC
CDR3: CASRRERGATYEQYF

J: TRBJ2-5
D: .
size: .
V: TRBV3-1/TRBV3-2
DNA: TGTGCCAGCAGCCAAGCGCCGCGGGGTCAAGAGACCCAGTACTTC
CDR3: CASSQAPRGQETQYF

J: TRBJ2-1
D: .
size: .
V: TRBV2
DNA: TGTGCCAGCAAGGAGGGGCAGAACAATGAGCAGTTCTTC
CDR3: CASKEGQNNEQFF

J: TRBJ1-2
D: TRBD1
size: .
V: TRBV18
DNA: TGTGCCAGCTCACCATTAGGGACAGGGGGCAGTTCGAGCTATGGCTACACCTTC
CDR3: CASSPLGTGGSSSYGYTF

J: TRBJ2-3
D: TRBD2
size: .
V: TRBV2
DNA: TGTGCCAGCATACTAGCGGGAGCAGATACGCAGTATTTT
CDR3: CASILAGADTQYF

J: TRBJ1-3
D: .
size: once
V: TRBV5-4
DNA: TGTGCCAGCAGCCTCCCCAGACAGTCTGGAAACACCATATATTTT
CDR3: CASSLPRQSGNTIYF

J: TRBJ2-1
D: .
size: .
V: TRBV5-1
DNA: TGCGCCAGCAGCTTAGCGGTTGAGCAGTTCTTC
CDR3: CASSLAVEQFF

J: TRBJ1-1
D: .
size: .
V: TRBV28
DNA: TGTGCCAGCACCGAGGACAGTTCGAACACTGAAGCTTTCTTT
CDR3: CASTEDSSNTEAFF

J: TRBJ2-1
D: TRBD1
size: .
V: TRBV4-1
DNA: TGCGCCAGCAGCCAAGATGGGACAGGGGGGAATCACAATGAGCAGTTCTTC
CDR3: CASSQDGTGGNHNEQFF

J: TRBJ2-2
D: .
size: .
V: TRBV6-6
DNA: TGTGCCAGCAGGGAAGGGCGGGAAACCGGGGAGCTGTTTTTT
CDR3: CASREGRETGELFF

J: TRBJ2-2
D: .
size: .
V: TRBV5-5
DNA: TGTGCCAGCAGCTCGATTGCCGGGATTAACACCGGGGAGCTGTTTTTT
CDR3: CASSSIAGINTGELFF